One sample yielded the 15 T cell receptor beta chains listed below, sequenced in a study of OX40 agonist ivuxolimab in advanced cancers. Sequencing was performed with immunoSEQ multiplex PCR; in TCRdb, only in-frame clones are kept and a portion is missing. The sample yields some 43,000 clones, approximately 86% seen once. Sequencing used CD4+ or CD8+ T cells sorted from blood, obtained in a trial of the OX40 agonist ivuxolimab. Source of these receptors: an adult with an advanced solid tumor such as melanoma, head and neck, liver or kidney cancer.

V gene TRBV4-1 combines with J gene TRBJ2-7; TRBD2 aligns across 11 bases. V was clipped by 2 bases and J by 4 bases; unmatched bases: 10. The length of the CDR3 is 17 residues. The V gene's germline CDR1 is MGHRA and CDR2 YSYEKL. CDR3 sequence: CASSQMEKGLAEYEQYF. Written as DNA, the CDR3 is TGCGCCAGCAGCCAAATGGAAAAGGGACTAGCGGAATACGAGCAGTACTTC.

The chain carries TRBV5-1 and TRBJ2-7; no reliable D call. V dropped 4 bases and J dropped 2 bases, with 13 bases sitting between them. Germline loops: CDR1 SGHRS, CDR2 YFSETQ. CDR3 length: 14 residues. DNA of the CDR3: TGCGCCAGCAGCCCCGACACCCGTCCCTACGAGCAGTACTTC. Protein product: CASSPDTRPYEQYF.

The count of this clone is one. CDR3: CASSEALETQYF. In DNA form, the CDR3 reads TGTGCCAGCAGTGAAGCGCTTGAGACCCAGTACTTC. The J gene is TRBJ2-5, the V gene TRBV2; D not certain. Looked up from germline, CDR1 is SNHLY and CDR2 is FYNNEI. The CDR3 runs 12 residues. Trimming stripped 0 bases from V and 5 bases from J, with 4 bases between.

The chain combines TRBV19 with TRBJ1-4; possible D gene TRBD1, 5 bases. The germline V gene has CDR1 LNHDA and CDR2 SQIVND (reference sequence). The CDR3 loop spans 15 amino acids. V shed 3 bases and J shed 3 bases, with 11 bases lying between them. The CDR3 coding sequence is TGTGCCAGTAGTATGGGCCGGGGGGCTAATGAAAAACTGTTTTTT. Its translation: CASSMGRGANEKLFF.

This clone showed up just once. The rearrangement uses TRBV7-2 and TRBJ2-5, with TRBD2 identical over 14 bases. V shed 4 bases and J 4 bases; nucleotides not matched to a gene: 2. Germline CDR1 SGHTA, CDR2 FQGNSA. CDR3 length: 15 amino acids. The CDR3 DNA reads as TGTGCCAGCAGCTCCGGGACTAGCGGGGGAGAGACCCAGTACTTC. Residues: CASSSGTSGGETQYF.

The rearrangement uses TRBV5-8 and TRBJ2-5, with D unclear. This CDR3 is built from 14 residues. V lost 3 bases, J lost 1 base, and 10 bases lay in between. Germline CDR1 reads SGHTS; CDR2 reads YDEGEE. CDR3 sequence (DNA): TGTGCCAGCAGCTCGATCATCGGCCAAGAGACCCAGTACTTC. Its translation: CASSSIIGQETQYF. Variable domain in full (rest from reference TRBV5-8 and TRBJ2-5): EAGVTQSPTHLIKTRGQQATLRCSPISGHTSVYWYQQALGLGLQFLLWYDEGEERNRGNFPPRFSGRQFPNYSSELNVNALELEDSALYLCASSSIIGQETQYFGPGTRLLVL.

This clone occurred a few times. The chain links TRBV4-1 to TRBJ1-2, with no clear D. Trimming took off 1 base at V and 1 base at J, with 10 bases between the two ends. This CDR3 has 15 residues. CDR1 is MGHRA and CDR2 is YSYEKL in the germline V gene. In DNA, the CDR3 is TGCGCCAGCAGCCAAGGGGCTGACGTTAACTATGGCTACACCTTC. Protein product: CASSQGADVNYGYTF.

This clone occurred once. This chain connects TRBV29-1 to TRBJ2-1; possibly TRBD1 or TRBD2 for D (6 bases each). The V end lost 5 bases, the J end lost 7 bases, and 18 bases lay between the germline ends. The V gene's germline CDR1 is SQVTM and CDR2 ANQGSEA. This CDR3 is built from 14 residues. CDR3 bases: TGCAGCGTTTATCGGAGGAGGGGGGCAAATGAGCAGTTCTTC. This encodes CSVYRRRGANEQFF.

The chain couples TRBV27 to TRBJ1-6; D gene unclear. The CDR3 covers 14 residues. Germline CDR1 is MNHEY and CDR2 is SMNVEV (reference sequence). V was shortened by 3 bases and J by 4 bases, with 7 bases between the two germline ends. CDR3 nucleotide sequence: TGTGCCAGCAGTTTCGCGGCTTATAATTCACCCCTCCACTTT. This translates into CASSFAAYNSPLHF.

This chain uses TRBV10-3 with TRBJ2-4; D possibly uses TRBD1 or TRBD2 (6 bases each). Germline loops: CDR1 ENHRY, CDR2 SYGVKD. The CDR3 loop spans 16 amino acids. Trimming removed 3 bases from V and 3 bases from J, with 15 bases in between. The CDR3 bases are TGTGCCATCAGTGACCCCGGGGGACAAGGCAAAAACATTCAGTACTTC. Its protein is CAISDPGGQGKNIQYF.

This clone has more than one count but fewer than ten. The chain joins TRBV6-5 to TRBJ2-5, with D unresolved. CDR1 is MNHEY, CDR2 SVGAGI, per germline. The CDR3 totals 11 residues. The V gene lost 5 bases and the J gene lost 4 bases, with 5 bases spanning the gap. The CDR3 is CASSETETQYF. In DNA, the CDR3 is TGTGCCAGCAGTGAAACAGAGACCCAGTACTTC.

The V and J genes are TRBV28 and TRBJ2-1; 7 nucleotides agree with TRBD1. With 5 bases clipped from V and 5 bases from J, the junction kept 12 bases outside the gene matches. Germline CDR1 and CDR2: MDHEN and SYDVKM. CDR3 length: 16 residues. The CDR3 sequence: CASSTPTGKGDNEQFF. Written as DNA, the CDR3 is TGTGCCAGCAGTACACCGACAGGGAAGGGGGACAATGAGCAGTTCTTC. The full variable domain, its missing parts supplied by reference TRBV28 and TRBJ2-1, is DVKVTQSSRYLVKRTGEKVFLECVQDMDHENMFWYRQDPGLGLRLIYFSYDVKMKEKGDIPEGYSVSREKKERFSLILESASTNQTSMYLCASSTPTGKGDNEQFFGPGTRLTVL.

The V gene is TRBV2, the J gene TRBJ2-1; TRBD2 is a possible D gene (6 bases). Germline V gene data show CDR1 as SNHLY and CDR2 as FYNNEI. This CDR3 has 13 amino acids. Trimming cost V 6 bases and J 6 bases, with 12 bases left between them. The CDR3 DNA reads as TGTGCCAGCAGCACGCGGGGCGTCAATGAGCAGTTCTTC. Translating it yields CASSTRGVNEQFF.

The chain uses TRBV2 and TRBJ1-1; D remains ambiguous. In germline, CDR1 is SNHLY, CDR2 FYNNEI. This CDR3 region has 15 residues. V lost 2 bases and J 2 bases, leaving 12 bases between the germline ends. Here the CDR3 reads CASSESPLINTEAFF. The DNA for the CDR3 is TGTGCCAGCAGTGAATCGCCTTTAATAAACACTGAAGCTTTCTTT.

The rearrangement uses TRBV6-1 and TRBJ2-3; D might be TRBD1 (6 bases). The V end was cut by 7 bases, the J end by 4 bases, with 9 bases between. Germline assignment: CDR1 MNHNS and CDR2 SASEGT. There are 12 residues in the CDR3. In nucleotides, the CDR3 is TGTGCCAGCAAGGCAGGGGCAGATACGCAGTATTTT. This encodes CASKAGADTQYF.